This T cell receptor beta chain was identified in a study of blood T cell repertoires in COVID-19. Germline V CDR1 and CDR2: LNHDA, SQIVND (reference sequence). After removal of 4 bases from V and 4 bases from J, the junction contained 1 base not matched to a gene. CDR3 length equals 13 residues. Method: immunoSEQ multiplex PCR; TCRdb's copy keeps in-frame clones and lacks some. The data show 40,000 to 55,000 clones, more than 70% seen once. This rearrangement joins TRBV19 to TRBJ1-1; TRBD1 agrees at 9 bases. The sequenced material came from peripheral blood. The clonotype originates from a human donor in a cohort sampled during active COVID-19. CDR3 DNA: TGTGCCAGTAGTAAGGACAGGGGCACTGAAGCTTTCTTT. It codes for CASSKDRGTEAFF.